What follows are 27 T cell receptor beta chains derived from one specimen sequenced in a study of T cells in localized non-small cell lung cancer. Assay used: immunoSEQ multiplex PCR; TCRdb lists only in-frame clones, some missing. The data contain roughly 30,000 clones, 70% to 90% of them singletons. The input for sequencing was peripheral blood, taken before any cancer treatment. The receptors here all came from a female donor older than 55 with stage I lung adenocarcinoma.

CDR3 nucleotide sequence: TGTGCCAGCAGCAAAGCAGGACTAGCGGGAGAAGTAGATACGCAGTATTTT. Its protein is CASSKAGLAGEVDTQYF. The chain recombines TRBV7-3 with TRBJ2-3; 13 bases are shared with TRBD2. The CDR3 loop spans 17 amino acids. The junction had 10 bases not matched to a gene; V was cut back by 5 bases and J by 5 bases. Germline CDR1 is SGHTA and CDR2 is FQGTGA. The full variable domain, with the rest looked up from reference TRBV7-3 and TRBJ2-3, is GAGVSQTPSNKVTEKGKYVELRCDPISGHTALYWYRQSLGQGPEFLIYFQGTGAADDSGLPNDRFFAVRPEGSVSTLKIQRTERGDSAVYLCASSKAGLAGEVDTQYFGPGTRLTVL.

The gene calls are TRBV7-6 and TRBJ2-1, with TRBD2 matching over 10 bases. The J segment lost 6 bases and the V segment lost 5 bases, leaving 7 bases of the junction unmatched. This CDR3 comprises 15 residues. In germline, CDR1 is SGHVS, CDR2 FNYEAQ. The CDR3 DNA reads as TGTGCCAGCAGCCCAGGACTAGCGGATTCCAATGAGCAGTTCTTC. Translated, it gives CASSPGLADSNEQFF.

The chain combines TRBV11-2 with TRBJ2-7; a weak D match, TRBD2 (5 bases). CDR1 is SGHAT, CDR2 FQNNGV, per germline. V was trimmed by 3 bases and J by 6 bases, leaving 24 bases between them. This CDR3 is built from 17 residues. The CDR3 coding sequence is TGTGCCAGCAGCTTGAGGGAGCGGTGGGAGACGCATGGCGAGCAGTACTTC. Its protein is CASSLRERWETHGEQYF.

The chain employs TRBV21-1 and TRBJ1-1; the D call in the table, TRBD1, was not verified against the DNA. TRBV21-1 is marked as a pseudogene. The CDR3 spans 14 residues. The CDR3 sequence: CASSRKGVNTEAFF. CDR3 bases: TGTGCCAGCAGCAGAAAAGGGGTGAACACTGAAGCTTTCTTT.

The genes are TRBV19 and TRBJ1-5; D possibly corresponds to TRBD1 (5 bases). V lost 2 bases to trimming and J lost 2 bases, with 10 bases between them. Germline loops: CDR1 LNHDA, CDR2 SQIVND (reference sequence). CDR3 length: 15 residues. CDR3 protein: CASSITRRGNQPQHF. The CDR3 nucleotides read TGTGCCAGTAGTATAACTCGCAGGGGCAATCAGCCCCAGCATTTT.

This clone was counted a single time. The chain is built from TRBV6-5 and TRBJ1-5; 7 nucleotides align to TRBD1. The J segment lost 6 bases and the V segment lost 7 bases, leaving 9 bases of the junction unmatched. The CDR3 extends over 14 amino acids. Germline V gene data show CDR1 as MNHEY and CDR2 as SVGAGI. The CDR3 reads CASTDGQGGQPQHF. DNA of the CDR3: TGTGCCAGCACCGACGGGCAGGGGGGTCAGCCCCAGCATTTT.

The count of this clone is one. The CDR3 DNA sequence: TGTGCCAGCAGCTTAGAGACAAGAGCCATGAACACTGAAGCTTTCTTT. Translation gives CASSLETRAMNTEAFF. The chain combines TRBV7-9 with TRBJ1-1; D remains unclear. Trimming shortened V by 1 base and J by 0 bases, and 12 bases separated the two germline ends. The CDR3 contains 16 residues. Germline V lookup: CDR1 SEHNR, CDR2 FQNEAQ (reference sequence).

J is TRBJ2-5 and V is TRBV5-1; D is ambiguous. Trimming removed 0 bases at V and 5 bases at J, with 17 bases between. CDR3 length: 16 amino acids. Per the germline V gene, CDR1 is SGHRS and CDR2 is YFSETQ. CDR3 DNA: TGCGCCAGCAGCTTGGTATCTAACCCCGGTGGGGAGACCCAGTACTTC. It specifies CASSLVSNPGGETQYF.

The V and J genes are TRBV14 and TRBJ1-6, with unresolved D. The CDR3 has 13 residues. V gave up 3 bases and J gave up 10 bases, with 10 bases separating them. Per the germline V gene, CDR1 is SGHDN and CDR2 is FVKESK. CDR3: CASSQTVESPLHF. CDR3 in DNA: TGTGCCAGCAGCCAGACGGTGGAATCACCCCTCCACTTT.

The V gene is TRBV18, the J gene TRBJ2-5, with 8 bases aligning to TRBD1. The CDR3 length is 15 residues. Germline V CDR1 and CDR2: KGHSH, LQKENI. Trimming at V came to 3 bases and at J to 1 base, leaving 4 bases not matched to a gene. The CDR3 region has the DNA TGTGCCAGCTCACCGGCAACAGGGGGCCAAGAGACCCAGTACTTC. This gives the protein CASSPATGGQETQYF.

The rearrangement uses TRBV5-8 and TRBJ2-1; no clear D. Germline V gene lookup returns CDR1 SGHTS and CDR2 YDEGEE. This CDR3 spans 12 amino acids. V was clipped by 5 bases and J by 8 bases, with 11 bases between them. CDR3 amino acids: CASRYSSDEQFF. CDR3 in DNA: TGTGCCAGCAGATATAGCTCAGATGAGCAGTTCTTC.

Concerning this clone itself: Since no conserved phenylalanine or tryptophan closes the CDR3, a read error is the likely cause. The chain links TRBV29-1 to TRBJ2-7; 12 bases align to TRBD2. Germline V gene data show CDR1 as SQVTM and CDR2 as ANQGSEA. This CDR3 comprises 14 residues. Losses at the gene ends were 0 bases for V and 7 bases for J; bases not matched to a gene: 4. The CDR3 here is CSVEDGLAGGEQYL. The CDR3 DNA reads TGCAGCGTTGAAGATGGGCTAGCGGGAGGGGAGCAGTACCTC.

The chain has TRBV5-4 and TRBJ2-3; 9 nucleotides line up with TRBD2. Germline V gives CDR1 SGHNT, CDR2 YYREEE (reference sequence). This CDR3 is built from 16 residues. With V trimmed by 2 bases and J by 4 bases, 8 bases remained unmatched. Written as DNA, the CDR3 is TGTGCCAGCAGCTTAAGCGGGAGGTCGGGTGCAGATACGCAGTATTTT. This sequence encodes CASSLSGRSGADTQYF.

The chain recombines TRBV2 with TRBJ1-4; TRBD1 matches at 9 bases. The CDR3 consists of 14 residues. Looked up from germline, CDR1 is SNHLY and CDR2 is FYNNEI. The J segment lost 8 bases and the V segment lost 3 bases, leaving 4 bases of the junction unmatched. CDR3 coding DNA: TGTGCCAGCAGTGACGTGACAGGGGGAGAAAAACTGTTTTTT. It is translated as CASSDVTGGEKLFF.

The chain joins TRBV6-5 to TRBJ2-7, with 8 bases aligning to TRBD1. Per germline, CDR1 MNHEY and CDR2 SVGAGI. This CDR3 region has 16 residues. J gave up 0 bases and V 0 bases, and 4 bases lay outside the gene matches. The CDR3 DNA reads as TGTGCCAGCAGTTACTCAGGGACAGGACCCTCCTACGAGCAGTACTTC. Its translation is CASSYSGTGPSYEQYF.

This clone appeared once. The CDR3 sequence: CASSLSGQATEAFF. In DNA form, the CDR3 reads TGTGCCAGCAGTTTATCCGGACAGGCAACTGAAGCTTTCTTT. The genes are TRBV28 and TRBJ1-1; 7 bases are a match to TRBD1. This CDR3 region has 14 residues. Unmatched junction bases numbered 4, after V lost 1 base and J lost 5 bases. CDR1 and CDR2 from the germline V gene are MDHEN and SYDVKM. The full variable domain, rest sourced from reference TRBV28 and TRBJ1-1, is DVKVTQSSRYLVKRTGEKVFLECVQDMDHENMFWYRQDPGLGLRLIYFSYDVKMKEKGDIPEGYSVSREKKERFSLILESASTNQTSMYLCASSLSGQATEAFFGQGTRLTVV.

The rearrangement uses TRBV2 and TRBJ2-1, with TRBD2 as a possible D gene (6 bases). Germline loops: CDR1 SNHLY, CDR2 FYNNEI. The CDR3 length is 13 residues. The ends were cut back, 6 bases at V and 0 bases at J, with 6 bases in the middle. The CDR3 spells CASSGSSYNEQFF. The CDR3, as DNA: TGTGCCAGCAGCGGGAGCTCCTACAATGAGCAGTTCTTC.

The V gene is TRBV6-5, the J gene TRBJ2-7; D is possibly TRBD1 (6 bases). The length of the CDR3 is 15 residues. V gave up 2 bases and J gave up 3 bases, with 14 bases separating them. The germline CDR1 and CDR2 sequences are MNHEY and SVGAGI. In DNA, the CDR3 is TGTGCCAGCAGTTACGGTACAGGGCGATTCTACGAGCAGTACTTC. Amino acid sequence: CASSYGTGRFYEQYF.

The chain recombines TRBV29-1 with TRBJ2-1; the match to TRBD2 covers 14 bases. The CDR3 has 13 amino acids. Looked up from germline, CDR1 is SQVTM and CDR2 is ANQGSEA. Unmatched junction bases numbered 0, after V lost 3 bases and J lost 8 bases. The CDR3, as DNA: TGCAGCGTTGAGACTAGCGGGAGGGATGAGCAGTTCTTC. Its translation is CSVETSGRDEQFF.

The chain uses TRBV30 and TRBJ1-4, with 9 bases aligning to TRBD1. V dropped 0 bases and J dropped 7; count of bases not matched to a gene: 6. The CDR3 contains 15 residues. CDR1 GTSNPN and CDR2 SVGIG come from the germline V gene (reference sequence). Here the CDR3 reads CAWSVRGTGSEKLFF. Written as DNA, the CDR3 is TGTGCCTGGAGTGTGAGAGGGACAGGGAGTGAAAAACTGTTTTTT.

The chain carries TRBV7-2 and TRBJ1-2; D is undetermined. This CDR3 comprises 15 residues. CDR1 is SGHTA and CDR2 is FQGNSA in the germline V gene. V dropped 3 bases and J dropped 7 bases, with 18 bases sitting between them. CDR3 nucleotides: TGTGCCAGCAGCTTTTATCTGACGGGCAGTGGTGGCTACACCTTC. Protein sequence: CASSFYLTGSGGYTF.

The CDR3 coding sequence is TGTGCCTGCGAGAGGACAGGGAGCTCCTACGAGCAGTACTTC. This codes for CACERTGSSYEQYF. The chain combines TRBV30 with TRBJ2-7, with 8 nucleotides matching TRBD1. The CDR3 loop spans 14 amino acids. The germline CDR1 and CDR2 sequences are GTSNPN and SVGIG (reference sequence). Losses at the gene ends were 6 bases for V and 0 bases for J; bases not matched to a gene: 7.

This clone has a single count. For the CDR3, the DNA is TGCGCCAGCAGCCAAGATTTCCCTTCCCCCGGTCAGACAGGGGTGTACGAGCAGTACTTC. Translated: CASSQDFPSPGQTGVYEQYF. The chain has TRBV4-3 and TRBJ2-7; TRBD1 matches at 8 bases. After removal of 0 bases from V and 4 bases from J, the junction contained 20 bases not matched to a gene. The CDR3 runs 20 residues. In germline, CDR1 is LGHNA, CDR2 YSLEER.

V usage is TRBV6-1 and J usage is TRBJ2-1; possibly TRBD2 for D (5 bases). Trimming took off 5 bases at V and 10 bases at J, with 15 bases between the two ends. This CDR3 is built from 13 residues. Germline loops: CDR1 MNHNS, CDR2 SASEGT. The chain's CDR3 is CASSFSHGNEQFF. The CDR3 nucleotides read TGTGCCAGCAGTTTCTCCCACGGGAACGAGCAGTTCTTC.

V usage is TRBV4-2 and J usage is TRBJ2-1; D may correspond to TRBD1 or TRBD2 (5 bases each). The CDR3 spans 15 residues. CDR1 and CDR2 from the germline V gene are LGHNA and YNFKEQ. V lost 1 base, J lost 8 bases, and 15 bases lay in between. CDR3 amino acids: CASSQVGTSLDEQFF. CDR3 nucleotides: TGTGCCAGCAGCCAAGTTGGGACCTCCCTCGATGAGCAGTTCTTC.

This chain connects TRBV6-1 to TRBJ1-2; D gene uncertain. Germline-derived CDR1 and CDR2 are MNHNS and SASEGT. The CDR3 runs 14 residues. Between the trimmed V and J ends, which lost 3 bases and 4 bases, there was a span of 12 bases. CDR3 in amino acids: CASSEQQRFYGYTF. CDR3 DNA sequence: TGTGCCAGCAGTGAGCAACAGCGCTTCTATGGCTACACCTTC.

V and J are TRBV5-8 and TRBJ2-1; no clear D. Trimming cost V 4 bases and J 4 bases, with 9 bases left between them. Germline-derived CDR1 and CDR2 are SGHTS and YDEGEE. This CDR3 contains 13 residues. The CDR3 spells CASSPISYNEQFF. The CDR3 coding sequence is TGTGCCAGCAGCCCAATCTCGTACAATGAGCAGTTCTTC.